A single sample is the source of the 18 T cell receptor beta chains below, sequenced in a study of cytomegalovirus exposure and HLA in healthy donors (dated by TCRdb to about 2017). Preparation of the library involved the immunoSEQ multiplex PCR assay. For the multiplex PCR, a mixture combining 60 forward primers for TCR Vbeta segments and 13 reverse primers for TCR Jbeta segments was used. Entries here come from immuneACCESS through TCRdb and include only in-frame sequences with V and J called. Some clones fail to appear in such tables; in the studies checked, an unresolved V gene covers under half of the shortfall, and the cause of the remainder is unknown. The sample profile shows some 150,000 clones; approximately 79% of them were found once. Together, the top ten hold 4.3% of the sample. Sequencing was performed on PBMCs. All receptors derive from a man between 18 and 35 years old in good health and CMV-seropositive.

The chain combines TRBV28 with TRBJ2-5; TRBD2 aligns across 9 bases. The CDR3 has 18 amino acids. From germline, CDR1 is MDHEN and CDR2 SYDVKM. V lost 2 bases and J lost 1; bases outside the gene matches: 11. The CDR3 nucleotides are TGTGCCAGCAGTTTAGAGGCTAGCGGGGCGAACCTCCAAGAGACCCAGTACTTC. Protein sequence: CASSLEASGANLQETQYF.

J is TRBJ1-5 and V is TRBV6-1, with TRBD1 as a possible D gene (5 bases). The ends were cut back, 2 bases at V and 4 bases at J, with 12 bases in the middle. The CDR3 runs to 15 residues. CDR1 MNHNS and CDR2 SASEGT come from the germline V gene. The CDR3 spells CASSEQGRVNQPQHF. CDR3 bases: TGTGCCAGCAGTGAACAGGGCAGGGTAAATCAGCCCCAGCATTTT.

This rearrangement joins TRBV27 to TRBJ2-3; 10 nucleotides agree with TRBD2. With V trimmed by 7 bases and J by 5 bases, 9 bases remained unmatched. This CDR3 spans 15 amino acids. Germline V lookup: CDR1 MNHEY, CDR2 SMNVEV (reference sequence). The CDR3, as DNA: TGTGCCAGCACGCCGGGGGAGCGGGGGGGAGATACGCAGTATTTT. Its protein product is CASTPGERGGDTQYF.

This clone was seen once. The V gene is TRBV5-1, the J gene TRBJ2-5, with D unclear. Germline values: CDR1 SGHRS, CDR2 YFSETQ. V shed 0 bases and J shed 0 bases, with 6 bases lying between them. The CDR3 has 14 residues. As DNA, the CDR3 is TGCGCCAGCAGCTTGGATATGTACCAAGAGACCCAGTACTTC. Translated, it gives CASSLDMYQETQYF. Looking up the rest from reference TRBV5-1 and TRBJ2-5 gives the full variable domain: KAGVTQTPRYLIKTRGQQVTLSCSPISGHRSVSWYQQTPGQGLQFLFEYFSETQRNKGNFPGRFSGRQFSNSRSEMNVSTLELGDSALYLCASSLDMYQETQYFGPGTRLLVL.

This clone was picked up one time. The chain couples TRBV7-9 to TRBJ1-3; D is undetermined. Germline V gene sequence: CDR1 SEHNR, CDR2 FQNEAQ (reference sequence). V was cut by 3 bases and J by 3 bases, with 3 bases left in between. The CDR3 is 12 residues long. CDR3 nucleotide sequence: TGTGCCAGCAGCTTGAGTGGAAACACCATATATTTT. Translating it yields CASSLSGNTIYF.

The chain uses TRBV5-4 and TRBJ2-1; TRBD1 matches 7 bases. The CDR3 covers 14 residues. Germline CDR1 reads SGHNT; CDR2 reads YYREEE (reference sequence). The V and J ends lost 0 bases and 6 bases, in that order; junction bases with no gene match: 3. In DNA form, the CDR3 reads TGTGCCAGCAGCTTGGAGTACAGGGGCAATGAGCAGTTCTTC. Translation: CASSLEYRGNEQFF.

The CDR3 spells CASGLTTGHGTEAFF. CDR3 bases: TGTGCTAGTGGTTTGACGACAGGGCACGGCACTGAAGCTTTCTTT. V is TRBV12-5 and J is TRBJ1-1, with TRBD1 identical over 7 bases. V shed 2 bases and J 4 bases; nucleotides not matched to a gene: 7. The germline CDR1 and CDR2 sequences are LGHNT and FRNRAP. The CDR3 loop spans 15 amino acids.

The chain is built from TRBV10-3 and TRBJ2-7, with TRBD1 matching over 7 bases. Germline loops: CDR1 ENHRY, CDR2 SYGVKD. V was clipped by 4 bases and J by 5 bases; unmatched bases: 5. The length of the CDR3 is 13 residues. The CDR3 protein is CAISGTGVDEQYF. CDR3 nucleotides: TGTGCCATCAGTGGTACAGGGGTCGACGAGCAGTACTTC.

The chain couples TRBV6-6 to TRBJ2-7, with a weak D call TRBD2 (6 bases). V lost 0 bases, J lost 3 bases, and 12 bases lay in between. Germline CDR1 is MNHNY and CDR2 is SVGAGI (reference sequence). This CDR3 comprises 15 residues. The CDR3 reads CASSYSGGRNYEQYF. In DNA, the CDR3 is TGTGCCAGCAGTTACTCGGGGGGACGTAACTACGAGCAGTACTTC.

This clone showed up just a few times. The chain uses TRBV10-3 and TRBJ2-2; 9 positions match TRBD2. The V and J ends lost 6 bases and 5 bases, in that order; junction bases with no gene match: 7. CDR1 and CDR2 (germline): ENHRY, SYGVKD. CDR3 length: 15 amino acids. CDR3 DNA: TGTGCCATCAGCCTTAGCGGGGGACCGACCGGGGAGCTGTTTTTT. Translated, it gives CAISLSGGPTGELFF.

The chain carries TRBV7-9 and TRBJ2-5, with TRBD2 matching 8 bases. CDR1 is SEHNR, CDR2 FQNEAQ, per germline (reference sequence). After removal of 3 bases from V and 6 bases from J, the junction contained 12 bases not matched to a gene. The CDR3 extends over 16 amino acids. The CDR3 DNA is TGTGCCAGCAGCTTGGCGGGGGGCGCAACGATGCAGACCCAGTACTTC. It encodes CASSLAGGATMQTQYF.

The V and J genes are TRBV4-1 and TRBJ1-2; 8 positions agree with TRBD1. V was pared by 4 bases and J by 5 bases, with 6 bases of the junction left unmatched. This CDR3 has 14 amino acids. CDR1 and CDR2 from the germline V gene are MGHRA and YSYEKL. This CDR3 reads CASSLSRTGYGYTF. CDR3 DNA sequence: TGCGCCAGCAGCCTGAGCCGGACAGGGTATGGCTACACCTTC.

This clone was seen more than once but under ten times. The chain is built from TRBV4-3 and TRBJ2-7; D may be TRBD2 (5 bases). Trimming cost V 0 bases and J 6 bases, with 9 bases left between them. The CDR3 totals 13 residues. Germline-derived CDR1 and CDR2 are LGHNA and YSLEER. This CDR3 reads CASSQDGLGEQYF. CDR3 nucleotide sequence: TGCGCCAGCAGCCAAGATGGACTGGGCGAGCAGTACTTC.

V gene TRBV6-5 combines with J gene TRBJ2-7; D might be TRBD1 (5 bases). Trimming removed 2 bases at V and 2 bases at J, with 10 bases between. The CDR3 has 14 amino acids. Germline-derived CDR1 and CDR2 are MNHEY and SVGAGI. CDR3 sequence reads: CASSYTDSAYEQYF. The CDR3 nucleotides are TGTGCCAGCAGTTACACTGACAGCGCCTACGAGCAGTACTTC.

This CDR3 reads CASRPRDSIIYEQYF. The CDR3 DNA follows: TGTGCCAGCAGACCCCGGGACAGTATAATCTACGAGCAGTACTTC. The V and J genes are TRBV6-1 and TRBJ2-7; the match to TRBD1 covers 7 bases. Germline lookup yields CDR1 MNHNS and CDR2 SASEGT. With 6 bases clipped from V and 3 bases from J, the junction kept 11 bases outside the gene matches. The CDR3 has 15 amino acids.

This clone was detected only a few times. The CDR3 sequence is CSVDQGDNQPQHF. For the CDR3, the DNA is TGCAGCGTTGATCAGGGGGATAATCAGCCCCAGCATTTT. The rearrangement uses TRBV29-1 and TRBJ1-5, with 7 positions matching TRBD1. Germline-derived CDR1 and CDR2 are SQVTM and ANQGSEA. The CDR3 extends over 13 amino acids. V shed 3 bases, J shed 4 bases, and the junction held 3 bases outside the gene matches. Based on the CDR3 plus reference TRBV29-1 and TRBJ1-5, the full variable domain is SAVISQKPSRDICQRGTSLTIQCQVDSQVTMMFWYRQQPGQSLTLIATANQGSEATYESGFVIDKFPISRPNLTFSTLTVSNMSPEDSSIYLCSVDQGDNQPQHFGDGTRLSIL.

This clone was seen a handful of times. The rearrangement uses TRBV2 and TRBJ2-1; 7 bases match TRBD2. V gave up 7 bases and J gave up 4 bases; unmatched junction bases: 10. Germline CDR1 is SNHLY and CDR2 is FYNNEI. The CDR3 covers 15 residues. The DNA for the CDR3 is TGTGCCAGCATCGGGGGGTCCCTCTCTTACAATGAGCAGTTCTTC. Protein sequence: CASIGGSLSYNEQFF.

The rearrangement uses TRBV5-1 and TRBJ2-7; 12 bases map to TRBD2. Germline V gene data show CDR1 as SGHRS and CDR2 as YFSETQ. CDR3 length equals 17 residues. The V and J ends lost 4 bases and 7 bases, in that order; junction bases with no gene match: 15. The CDR3 protein is CASSTLLAGGPRSEQYF. As DNA, the CDR3 is TGCGCCAGCAGCACCCTACTAGCGGGGGGCCCCAGGAGTGAGCAGTACTTC.